This T cell receptor beta chain derives from a study of cytomegalovirus exposure and HLA in healthy donors. Study-level results: Looking again later, the authors saw that most CMV-associated TCR beta chains seemed HLA-restricted. A later analysis linked 15,000 to 20,000 TCR beta sequences to HLA alleles at 0.05 false discovery rate. The authors listed 164 TCR beta chains as cytomegalovirus-associated.

PCR was performed using 60 Vbeta and 13 Jbeta primers. Measured with immunoSEQ multiplex PCR; TCRdb has only the in-frame clones, and not every one. The profile shows around 120,000 clones, around 81% of them singletons. The germline V gene encodes CDR1 SGHVS and CDR2 FNYEAQ. The CDR3 is 12 residues long. V gave up 7 bases and J gave up 9 bases; unmatched junction bases: 9. Regarding this clone: No antigen is known for it.

The V and J genes are TRBV7-6 and TRBJ2-7; 7 bases map to TRBD2. The receptor's source is a man aged 18 to 29 in good health and CMV-seronegative. The sequencing sample was made of PBMCs. The DNA of the CDR3 is TGTGCCAGCACCACGGGGGGTAGTATGCAGTACTTC. It codes for CASTTGGSMQYF.